Listed below are T cell receptor beta chains from one sample, sequenced in a study of blood T cell repertoires in COVID-19. Generated by immunoSEQ multiplex PCR, the TCRdb table keeps only in-frame clones and is missing some. The table records some 110,000 clones, about four fifths of them present only once. Material: peripheral blood. The receptor set was obtained from a woman in her seventies with acute or convalescent COVID-19. Both conserved end residues are part of each CDR3. The order of the fields is J gene, V gene, CDR3 protein.

>TRBJ2-7|TRBV2
CASKADRGGSYEQYF
>TRBJ2-1|TRBV11-3
CASSLETGGSYNEQFF
>TRBJ2-3|TRBV5-6
CASSLGAPGLAGVDTQYF
>TRBJ2-6|TRBV24-1
CATSQGAGANVLTF
>TRBJ2-7|TRBV11-3
CASSLGVQGHDEQYF
>TRBJ1-4|TRBV19
CASSRLGQSTNEKLFF
>TRBJ2-5|TRBV10-2
CASSGTSGRTYQETQYF
>TRBJ2-1|TRBV7-9
CASSSRGDRVGNNEQFF
>TRBJ1-5|TRBV5-4
CASSLGGTGDGQPQHF
>TRBJ2-5|TRBV10-1
CASSETLAGGQETQYF
>TRBJ1-1|TRBV7-9
CASSFSGYGIEAFF
>TRBJ2-3|TRBV5-4
CASSSREGSTDTQYF
>TRBJ1-2|TRBV27
CASSPDPQGRRYGYTF
>TRBJ2-1|TRBV19
CASSIPTYNEQFF
>TRBJ1-5|TRBV6-6
CASSYGQGNNQPQHF
>TRBJ2-3|TRBV30
CAWRLGLAGDTQYF
>TRBJ2-7|TRBV3-1/TRBV3-2
CASSPGLVRDEQYF
>TRBJ2-1|TRBV7-6
CASSLKTASNEQFF